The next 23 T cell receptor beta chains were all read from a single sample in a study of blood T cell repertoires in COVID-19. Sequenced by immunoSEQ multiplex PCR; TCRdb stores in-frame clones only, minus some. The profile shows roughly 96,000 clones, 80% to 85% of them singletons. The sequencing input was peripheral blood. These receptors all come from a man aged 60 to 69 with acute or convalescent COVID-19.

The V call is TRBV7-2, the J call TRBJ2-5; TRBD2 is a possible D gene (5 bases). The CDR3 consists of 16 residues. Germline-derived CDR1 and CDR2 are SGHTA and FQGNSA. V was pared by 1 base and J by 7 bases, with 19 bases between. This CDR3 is CASSLVSGANEGTQYF. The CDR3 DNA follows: TGTGCCAGCAGCTTAGTAAGCGGAGCTAATGAGGGGACCCAGTACTTC.

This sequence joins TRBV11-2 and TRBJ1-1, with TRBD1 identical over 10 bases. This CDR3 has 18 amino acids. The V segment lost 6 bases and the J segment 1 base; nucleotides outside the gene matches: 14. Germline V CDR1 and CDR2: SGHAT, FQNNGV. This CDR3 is CASRYSVGQGVWNTEAFF. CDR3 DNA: TGTGCCAGCAGATATAGCGTCGGACAGGGGGTATGGAACACTGAAGCTTTCTTT.

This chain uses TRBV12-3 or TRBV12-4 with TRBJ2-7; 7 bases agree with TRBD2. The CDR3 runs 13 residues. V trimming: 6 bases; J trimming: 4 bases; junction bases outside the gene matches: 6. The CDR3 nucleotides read TGTGCCAGCAGGGAAGCGGGGATTTACGAGCAGTACTTC. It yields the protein CASREAGIYEQYF.

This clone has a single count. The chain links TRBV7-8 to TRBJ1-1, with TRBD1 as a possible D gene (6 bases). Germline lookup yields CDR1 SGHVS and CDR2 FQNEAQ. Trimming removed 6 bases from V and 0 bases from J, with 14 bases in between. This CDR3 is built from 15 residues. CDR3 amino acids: CASRDPRDMNTEAFF. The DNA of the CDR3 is TGTGCCAGCAGAGACCCACGGGACATGAACACTGAAGCTTTCTTT. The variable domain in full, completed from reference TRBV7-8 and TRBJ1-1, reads GAGVSQSPRYKVAKRGQDVALRCDPISGHVSLFWYQQALGQGPEFLTYFQNEAQLDKSGLPSDRFFAERPEGSVSTLKIQRTQQEDSAVYLCASRDPRDMNTEAFFGQGTRLTVV.

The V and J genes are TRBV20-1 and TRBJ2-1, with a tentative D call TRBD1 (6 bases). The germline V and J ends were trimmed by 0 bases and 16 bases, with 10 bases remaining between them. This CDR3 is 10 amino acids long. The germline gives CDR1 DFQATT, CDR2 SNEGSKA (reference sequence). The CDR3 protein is CSAREGHEFF. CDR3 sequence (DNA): TGCAGTGCTAGAGAGGGACATGAATTCTTC.

CDR3 DNA sequence: TGTGCCAGCAGTGAAGTCCCCTCAGATACGCAGTATTTT. It translates to CASSEVPSDTQYF. The V and J genes are TRBV2 and TRBJ2-3, with D uncertain. The germline V and J ends were trimmed by 1 base and 4 bases, with 6 bases remaining between them. This CDR3 comprises 13 residues. Germline loops: CDR1 SNHLY, CDR2 FYNNEI.

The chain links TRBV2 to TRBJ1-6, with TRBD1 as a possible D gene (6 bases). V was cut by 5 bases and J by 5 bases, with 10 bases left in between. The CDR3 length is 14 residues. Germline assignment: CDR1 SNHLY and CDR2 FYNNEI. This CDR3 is CASSRTADNSPLHF. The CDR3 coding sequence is TGTGCCAGCAGTCGGACAGCCGATAATTCACCCCTCCACTTT.

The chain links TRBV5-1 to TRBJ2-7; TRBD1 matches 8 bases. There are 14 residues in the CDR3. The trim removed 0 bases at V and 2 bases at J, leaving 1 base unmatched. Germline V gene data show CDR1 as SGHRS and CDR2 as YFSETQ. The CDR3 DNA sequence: TGCGCCAGCAGCTTGGGGGACAGGACCTACGAGCAGTACTTC. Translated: CASSLGDRTYEQYF.

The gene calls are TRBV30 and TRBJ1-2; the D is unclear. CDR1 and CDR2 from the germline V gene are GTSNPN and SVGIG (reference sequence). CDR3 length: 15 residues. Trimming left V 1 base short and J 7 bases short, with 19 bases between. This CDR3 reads CAWSGRGEWDSGYTF. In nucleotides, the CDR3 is TGTGCCTGGAGTGGCCGGGGAGAGTGGGATAGTGGCTACACCTTC.

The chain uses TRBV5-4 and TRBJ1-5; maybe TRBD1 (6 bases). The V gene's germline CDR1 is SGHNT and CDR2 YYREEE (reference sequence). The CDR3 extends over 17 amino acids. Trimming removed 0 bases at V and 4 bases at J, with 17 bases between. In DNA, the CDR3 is TGTGCCAGCAGCTTGGGGGGGGGAACAGGGTGGAATCAGCCCCAGCATTTT. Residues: CASSLGGGTGWNQPQHF.

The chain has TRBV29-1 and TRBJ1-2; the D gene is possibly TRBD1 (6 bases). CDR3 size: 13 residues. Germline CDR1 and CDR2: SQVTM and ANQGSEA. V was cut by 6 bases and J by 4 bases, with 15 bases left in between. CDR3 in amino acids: CSVTLETGYGYTF. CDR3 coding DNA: TGCAGCGTCACTTTGGAGACAGGCTATGGCTACACCTTC. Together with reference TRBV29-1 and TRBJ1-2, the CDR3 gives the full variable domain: SAVISQKPSRDICQRGTSLTIQCQVDSQVTMMFWYRQQPGQSLTLIATANQGSEATYESGFVIDKFPISRPNLTFSTLTVSNMSPEDSSIYLCSVTLETGYGYTFGSGTRLTVV.

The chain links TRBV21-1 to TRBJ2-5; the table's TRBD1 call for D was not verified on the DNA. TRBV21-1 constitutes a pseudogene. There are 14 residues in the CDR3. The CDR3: CASSIRHAQETQYF. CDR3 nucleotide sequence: TGTGCCAGCTCTATCCGACATGCCCAAGAGACCCAGTACTTC.

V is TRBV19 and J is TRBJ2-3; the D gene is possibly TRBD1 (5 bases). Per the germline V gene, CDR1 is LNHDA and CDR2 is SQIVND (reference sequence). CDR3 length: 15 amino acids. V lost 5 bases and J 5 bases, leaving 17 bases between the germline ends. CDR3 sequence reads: CASSPPLSGKDTQYF. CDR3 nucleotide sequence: TGTGCCAGTAGTCCCCCACTTTCAGGGAAAGATACGCAGTATTTT.

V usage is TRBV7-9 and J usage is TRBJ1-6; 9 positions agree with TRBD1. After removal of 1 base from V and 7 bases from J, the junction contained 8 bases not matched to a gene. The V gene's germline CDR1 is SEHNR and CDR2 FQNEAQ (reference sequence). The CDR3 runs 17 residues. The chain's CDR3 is CASSLVWTGDKNSPLHF. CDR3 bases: TGTGCCAGCAGCTTAGTTTGGACAGGGGACAAAAATTCACCCCTCCACTTT.

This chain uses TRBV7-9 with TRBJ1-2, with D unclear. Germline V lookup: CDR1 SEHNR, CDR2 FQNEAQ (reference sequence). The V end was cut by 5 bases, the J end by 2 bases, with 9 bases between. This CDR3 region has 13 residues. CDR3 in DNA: TGTGCCAGCAGCCCCGACAACAACTATGGCTACACCTTC. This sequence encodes CASSPDNNYGYTF.

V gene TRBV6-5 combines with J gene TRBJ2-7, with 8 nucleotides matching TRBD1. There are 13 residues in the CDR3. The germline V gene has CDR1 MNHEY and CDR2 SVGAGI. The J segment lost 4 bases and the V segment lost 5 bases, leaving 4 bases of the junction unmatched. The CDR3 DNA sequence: TGTGCCAGCAGTCAGGGACAGGTTTACGAGCAGTACTTC. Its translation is CASSQGQVYEQYF.

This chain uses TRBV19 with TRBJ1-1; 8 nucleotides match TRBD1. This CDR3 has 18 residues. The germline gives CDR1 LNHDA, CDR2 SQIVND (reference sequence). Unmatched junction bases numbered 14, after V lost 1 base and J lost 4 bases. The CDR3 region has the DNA TGTGCCAGTAGTATAGTCTCAGGGGGCTATGGTTGGAGCACTGAAGCTTTCTTT. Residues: CASSIVSGGYGWSTEAFF.

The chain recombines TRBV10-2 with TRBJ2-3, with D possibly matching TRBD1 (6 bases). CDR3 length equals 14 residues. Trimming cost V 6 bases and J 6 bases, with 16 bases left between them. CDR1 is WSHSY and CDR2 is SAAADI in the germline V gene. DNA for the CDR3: TGCGCCAGCAGGAGAGGGGGAGCAGAGGATACGCAGTATTTT. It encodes CASRRGGAEDTQYF.

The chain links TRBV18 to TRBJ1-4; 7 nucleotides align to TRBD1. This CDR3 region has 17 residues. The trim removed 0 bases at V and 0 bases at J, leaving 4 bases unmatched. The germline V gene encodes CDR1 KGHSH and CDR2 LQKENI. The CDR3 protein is CASSPPMGTATNEKLFF. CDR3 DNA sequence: TGTGCCAGCTCACCACCTATGGGGACAGCAACTAATGAAAAACTGTTTTTT.

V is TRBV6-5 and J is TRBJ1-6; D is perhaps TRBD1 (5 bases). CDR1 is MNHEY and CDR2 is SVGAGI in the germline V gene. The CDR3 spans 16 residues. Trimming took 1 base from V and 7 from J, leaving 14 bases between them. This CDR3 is CASSYLRGGGNSPLHF. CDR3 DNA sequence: TGTGCCAGCAGTTACTTGCGTGGGGGGGGGAATTCACCCCTCCACTTT.

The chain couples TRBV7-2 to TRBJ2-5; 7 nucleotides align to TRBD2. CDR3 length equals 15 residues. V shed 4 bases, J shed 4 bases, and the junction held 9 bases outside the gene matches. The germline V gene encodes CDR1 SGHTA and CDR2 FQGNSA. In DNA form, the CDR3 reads TGTGCCAGCAGCTCGACCCCTGTAGCGGGAGAGACCCAGTACTTC. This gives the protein CASSSTPVAGETQYF.

The CDR3 here is CASRTHGGGARNTEAFF. Here the CDR3 DNA reads TGTGCCAGTAGGACCCATGGGGGAGGGGCCCGGAACACTGAAGCTTTCTTT. The V call is TRBV19, the J call TRBJ1-1, with D tentatively TRBD1 (5 bases). Deletions cut 6 bases from V and 1 base from J, with 21 bases between. The CDR3 has 17 residues. Germline loops: CDR1 LNHDA, CDR2 SQIVND (reference sequence).

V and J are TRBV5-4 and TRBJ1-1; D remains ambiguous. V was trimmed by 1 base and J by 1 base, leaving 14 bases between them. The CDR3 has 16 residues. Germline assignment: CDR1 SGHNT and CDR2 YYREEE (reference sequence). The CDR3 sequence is CASSLYTGARNTEAFF. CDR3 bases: TGTGCCAGCAGCTTGTATACGGGAGCCAGGAACACTGAAGCTTTCTTT.